The rows below give T cell receptor beta chains drawn from one sample of a study of T cells in localized non-small cell lung cancer. The assay was immunoSEQ multiplex PCR, and TCRdb's table has in-frame clones only and misses some. The sample has 100,000 to 150,000 clones, roughly 90% seen once. Sequencing was performed on peripheral blood, taken before any cancer treatment. Receptors were obtained from a female donor of 60 years or more with stage I lung adenocarcinoma. Each CDR3 is given with its conserved first and last residue. The D gene is left open where the match is weak. Clone sizes are given selectively: once, few, many, or a class where the clone is expanded.

>TRBV19|-|-|TRBJ2-2
TGTGCCAGTAGTCCTCCGGGACTCAGATTTAACACCGGGGAGCTGTTTTTT
CASSPPGLRFNTGELFF
>TRBV7-2|TRBD2|-|TRBJ2-7
TGTGCCAGCAGCTTAGGACTAGCTTCTTACTACGAGCAGTACTTC
CASSLGLASYYEQYF
>TRBV19|-|-|TRBJ1-1
TGTGCCAGTGAGGTGGACGGGGGCACTGAAGCTTTCTTT
CASEVDGGTEAFF
>TRBV5-1|-|-|TRBJ1-3
TGCGCCAGCAGCGGGGGCCCTAGGGGCTCTGGAAACACCATATATTTT
CASSGGPRGSGNTIYF
>TRBV4-1|TRBD1|-|TRBJ2-2
TGCGCCAGCAGCCAGGGACAGGGCGGGAACACCGGGGAGCTGTTTTTT
CASSQGQGGNTGELFF
>TRBV2|TRBD2|-|TRBJ2-1
TGTGCCAGCAAATTACTAGCGTCCCCCGGGGACAATGAGCAGTTCTTC
CASKLLASPGDNEQFF
>TRBV5-6|TRBD2|-|TRBJ2-7
TGTGCCAGCAGCACTAGCGGGAGGGACGAGCAGTACTTC
CASSTSGRDEQYF
>TRBV30|-|-|TRBJ2-1
TGTGCCTGGAGTCGAACAGGCGATCGGCAGTTCTTC
CAWSRTGDRQFF
>TRBV11-2|-|-|TRBJ2-7
TGTGCCAGCAGCTGGGACAACTCCTACGAGCAGTACTTC
CASSWDNSYEQYF
>TRBV10-2|TRBD1|-|TRBJ1-1
TGCGCCAGCAGTGAGCCATCCAGGGGGGGGCGGGGCACTGAAGCTTTCTTT
CASSEPSRGGRGTEAFF
>TRBV28|-|-|TRBJ1-1
TGTGCCAGCAGTTTTCGTGGGGTGGGGAACACTGAAGCTTTCTTT
CASSFRGVGNTEAFF
>TRBV9|-|-|TRBJ1-3
TGTGCCAGCAGCGTATCCGGACCGACGAGCGGAAACACCATATATTTT
CASSVSGPTSGNTIYF
>TRBV7-8|-|-|TRBJ2-3
TGTGCCAGCAGCTTTTCCGGAGGCACAGATACGCAGTATTTT
CASSFSGGTDTQYF
>TRBV30|TRBD1|-|TRBJ2-3
TGTGCCTGGACCCCCAGGTGGGGACAGGGTAGCGGTTTGGATACGCAGTATTTT
CAWTPRWGQGSGLDTQYF
>TRBV9|TRBD2|-|TRBJ2-1
TGTGCCAGCAGCAAAAGCGGGAGGATGGGCAATGAGCAGTTCTTC
CASSKSGRMGNEQFF
>TRBV5-8|-|-|TRBJ2-2
TGTGCCAGCAGCTTGGCCGGAGGAGGGGGCACCGGGGAGCTGTTTTTT
CASSLAGGGGTGELFF
>TRBV19|TRBD1|-|TRBJ2-7
TGTGCCAGTAGTATTAACAGGGGCTACGAGCAGTACTTC
CASSINRGYEQYF
>TRBV9|TRBD2|-|TRBJ2-3
TGTGCCAGCAGCGTAGGTTCTAGCGGGGGGTATACGCAGTATTTT
CASSVGSSGGYTQYF
>TRBV28|-|once|TRBJ2-7
TGTGCCAGCAGTTTAGGACTTGACTACGAGCAGTACTTC
CASSLGLDYEQYF
>TRBV7-8|-|-|TRBJ2-7
TGTGCCAGTGGAAGGGGATTAGGATCCTACGAGCAGTACTTC
CASGRGLGSYEQYF
>TRBV5-6|-|once|TRBJ2-1
TGTGCCAGCAGCTTGTCACCTACCTGGGACTACAATGAGCAGTTCTTC
CASSLSPTWDYNEQFF
>TRBV6-1|-|-|TRBJ1-1
TGTGCCAGCAGTGAACCTCCGGACGTTTTGAACACTGAAGCTTTCTTT
CASSEPPDVLNTEAFF
>TRBV19|-|-|TRBJ2-1
TGTGCCAGGACAGCTCGTAGGAAGCAGTTCTTC
CARTARRKQFF
>TRBV5-4|-|-|TRBJ1-5
TGTGCCTTTAGTGGAGAGAATCAGCCCCAGCATTTT
CAFSGENQPQHF